Given below is one T cell receptor (beta chain) in context. The germline gives CDR1 KGHSH, CDR2 LQKENI. V was shortened by 3 bases and J by 3 bases, with 13 bases between the two germline ends. CDR3 length equals 15 residues. In the study's own analysis: Amplifying reference gene primers gave estimates of nucleated cell counts. Sequencing was performed with immunoSEQ multiplex PCR; in TCRdb, only in-frame clones are kept and a portion is missing. V and J calls and clone size are given by that table; D and trimming were obtained from the DNA. The repertoire holds 200,000 to 250,000 clones, with roughly 90% as singletons. The sample is drawn from a study of blood T cell repertoires in COVID-19. Study-level background: Italy, Spain and the United States were the sources of the convalescent and acute COVID-19 samples. PBMCs, B-cell-depleted T cells, or T cells provided the cDNA or gDNA that made up the material.

This receptor was obtained from a woman aged 60-75 years with acute or convalescent COVID-19. The rearrangement joins TRBV18 to TRBJ2-3; no clear D. The material sequenced was peripheral blood. DNA for the CDR3: TGTGCCAGCTCACCCCCGAGCTTCGGGACAGATACGCAGTATTTT. Translated: CASSPPSFGTDTQYF.